The 14 T cell receptor beta chains given below trace back to one sample, sequenced in a study of blood T cell repertoires in COVID-19. Profiling relied on immunoSEQ multiplex PCR, and the TCRdb table lists in-frame clones only, not all of them. The top ten clones hold 7% to 9% of a sample with approximately 6,600 clones, roughly nine tenths of them seen once. Sample: peripheral blood. Every receptor here comes from a human donor in a cohort sampled during active COVID-19. The donor label of this sample is uncertain.

This clone is large (0.1 to 1%) in the sample. The genes are TRBV29-1 and TRBJ2-7, with TRBD1 matching 8 bases. Per the germline V gene, CDR1 is SQVTM and CDR2 is ANQGSEA. After removal of 4 bases from V and 2 bases from J, the junction contained 10 bases not matched to a gene. This CDR3 has 15 amino acids. CDR3: CSVAPDRGIAYEQYF. The CDR3 nucleotides are TGCAGCGTTGCGCCAGACAGGGGAATCGCCTACGAGCAGTACTTC.

This clone was seen once. The chain combines TRBV18 with TRBJ1-1; 7 positions agree with TRBD1. V was pared by 5 bases and J by 10 bases, with 10 bases of the junction left unmatched. The CDR3 is 13 residues long. Germline loops: CDR1 KGHSH, CDR2 LQKENI. CDR3 loop: CASSANRGLGAFF. The CDR3 DNA reads as TGTGCCAGCTCAGCAAACAGGGGCTTGGGAGCTTTCTTT.

V and J are TRBV4-1 and TRBJ1-6; TRBD1 agrees at 7 bases. Unmatched junction bases numbered 7, after V lost 1 base and J lost 10 bases. This CDR3 region has 15 residues. CDR1 is MGHRA and CDR2 is YSYEKL in the germline V gene. The CDR3 protein is CASSQGQGGYSPLHF. The DNA of the CDR3 is TGCGCCAGCAGCCAAGGACAGGGCGGATACTCACCCCTCCACTTT.

This rearrangement joins TRBV5-4 to TRBJ2-3; TRBD2 might be the D (5 bases). There are 15 residues in the CDR3. V lost 1 base and J 5 bases, leaving 14 bases between the germline ends. Germline loops: CDR1 SGHNT, CDR2 YYREEE (reference sequence). The CDR3 protein is CASSLQSGRGDTQYF. The CDR3 DNA follows: TGTGCCAGCAGCTTGCAGTCGGGGAGAGGAGATACGCAGTATTTT.

CDR3 residues: CASSPDRRSGYTF. CDR3 bases: TGTGCCAGCAGCCCCGATCGGAGATCTGGCTACACCTTC. The chain couples TRBV5-4 to TRBJ1-2; D gene unclear. V lost 4 bases and J 7 bases, leaving 14 bases between the germline ends. This CDR3 contains 13 residues. Germline-derived CDR1 and CDR2 are SGHNT and YYREEE (reference sequence).

The chain links TRBV6-4 to TRBJ1-2; no firm D call. Germline-derived CDR1 and CDR2 are MRHNA and SNTAGT. The V end lost 0 bases, the J end lost 8 bases, and 10 bases lay between the germline ends. CDR3 length: 13 amino acids. The DNA for the CDR3 is TGTGCCAGCAGTGACTCCGAGGTCGGCGGCTACACCTTC. It yields the protein CASSDSEVGGYTF.

The rearrangement joins TRBV10-3 to TRBJ1-1; D gene unclear. CDR1 is ENHRY and CDR2 is SYGVKD in the germline V gene. This CDR3 contains 15 residues. Deletions cut 6 bases from V and 11 bases from J, with 25 bases between. CDR3 sequence: CAIREREGREQTAFF. The CDR3, as DNA: TGTGCCATCAGGGAACGGGAGGGCCGAGAACAGACCGCTTTCTTT.

V gene TRBV3-1 (or the pseudogene TRBV3-2) combines with J gene TRBJ2-7; TRBD2 might be the D (5 bases). The CDR3 consists of 14 residues. V lost 4 bases and J lost 6, with 16 bases in between. The germline V gene has CDR1 LGHDT and CDR2 YNNKEL (reference sequence). CDR3 loop: CASSRRLRRAEQYF. CDR3 nucleotides: TGTGCCAGCAGCCGCCGACTACGGAGAGCCGAGCAGTACTTC.

V usage is TRBV6-1 and J usage is TRBJ1-5, with D perhaps matching TRBD1 (6 bases). Trimming pared 1 base from V and 2 bases from J, leaving 12 bases between. This CDR3 has 16 residues. CDR1 is MNHNS and CDR2 is SASEGT in the germline V gene. In DNA form, the CDR3 reads TGTGCCAGCAGTGAAGTCTCAGGGGTCGGCAATCAGCCCCAGCATTTT. This translates into CASSEVSGVGNQPQHF.

This sequence joins TRBV29-1 and TRBJ1-1, with D perhaps matching TRBD1 (5 bases). The germline V gene has CDR1 SQVTM and CDR2 ANQGSEA. V lost 6 bases to trimming and J lost 0 bases, with 14 bases between them. This CDR3 comprises 14 residues. The CDR3 DNA sequence: TGCAGCGTCCACTCAGGGCTTTTGAACACTGAAGCTTTCTTT. This translates into CSVHSGLLNTEAFF.

The rearrangement links TRBV2 to TRBJ2-7; D is possibly TRBD2 (5 bases). Looked up from germline, CDR1 is SNHLY and CDR2 is FYNNEI. Trimming took 6 bases from V and 0 from J, leaving 15 bases between them. This CDR3 has 15 residues. CDR3 DNA: TGTGCCAGCAGCCAAGAGCGGTGGGACTCCTACGAGCAGTACTTC. The encoded protein is CASSQERWDSYEQYF.

V usage is TRBV7-9 and J usage is TRBJ2-1; no definite D call. Trimming took 5 bases from V and 1 from J, leaving 3 bases between them. The V gene's germline CDR1 is SEHNR and CDR2 FQNEAQ (reference sequence). This CDR3 comprises 12 residues. The CDR3 region has the DNA TGTGCCAGCAGCGAGTCCTACAATGAGCAGTTCTTC. It translates to CASSESYNEQFF.

This chain joins TRBV27 and TRBJ2-1; possibly TRBD2 for D (5 bases). This CDR3 spans 14 amino acids. V was cut by 1 base and J by 3 bases, with 7 bases left in between. Looked up from germline, CDR1 is MNHEY and CDR2 is SMNVEV (reference sequence). DNA for the CDR3: TGTGCCAGCAGTTTATTCGGGAACTACAATGAGCAGTTCTTC. This encodes CASSLFGNYNEQFF.

To note about this clone: Compared with germline, one end of the junction differs, possibly owing to a read error. The rearrangement joins TRBV19 to TRBJ2-7; 7 bases fit TRBD2. The length of the CDR3 is 14 residues. Germline CDR1 reads LNHDA; CDR2 reads SQIVND (reference sequence). This CDR3 reads CASSTGTKAYEQYF. In nucleotides, the CDR3 is TGTGCCAGCAGTACCGGGACTAAGGCCTACGAGCAGTACTTC.